A single sample is the source of the 18 T cell receptor beta chains below, sequenced in a study of T-cell memory formation after mild COVID-19 (dated by TCRdb to 2020 to 2023). Receptor libraries were prepared by 5' RACE. Sequenced on an Illumina NovaSeq 6000. TCRdb redid the processing of the public reads, applying fastp at Q25 and MiXCR, and retained in-frame beta chains. Merged by CDR3 protein, the rows form single entries marked with the most common genes and DNA. The sample table holds roughly 400,000 distinct CDR3 sequences, of which approximately 19% were seen once. In total, the top ten clones hold roughly a fifth of the sample. Sequencing was carried out using PBMCs or a T cell subset sorted from them (not recorded which). These receptors were obtained from a man aged 18 to 30 who had mild COVID-19 (a few samples of this study predate the infection). The sample titles of this study are shuffled in the database, so cell type and time point are left out; the donor was told from shared clones.

This CDR3 reads CASSQDWGYGEQFF. CDR3 bases: TGCGCCAGCAGCCAAGACTGGGGGTACGGTGAGCAGTTCTTC. This chain links TRBV4-3 with TRBJ2-1, with D perhaps given as TRBD1 or TRBD2 (5 bases each). The CDR3 totals 14 residues. The germline gives CDR1 LGHNA, CDR2 YSLEER. Deletions cut 0 bases from V and 9 bases from J, with 12 bases between.

This clonotype was detected many times. The rearrangement uses TRBV9 and TRBJ1-6; D is unclear. CDR1 SGDLS and CDR2 YYNGEE come from the germline V gene. The CDR3 has 14 amino acids. The germline V and J ends were trimmed by 3 bases and 0 bases, with 4 bases remaining between them. CDR3 in DNA: TGTGCCAGCAGCGAAAGCTCCTATAATTCACCCCTCCACTTT. Amino acids: CASSESSYNSPLHF.

This clonotype was seen a few times. The chain uses TRBV7-8 and TRBJ1-1; no reliable D call. The germline CDR1 and CDR2 sequences are SGHVS and FQNEAQ. The CDR3 consists of 13 residues. V shed 4 bases and J shed 6 bases, with 12 bases lying between them. The CDR3 region has the DNA TGTGCCAGCAGCTATCTCGACGGGGCTGAAGCTTTCTTT. It codes for CASSYLDGAEAFF.

This clonotype was picked up many times. The V and J genes are TRBV11-2 and TRBJ1-6; D unresolved. CDR3 length equals 13 residues. CDR1 and CDR2 from the germline V gene are SGHAT and FQNNGV. The germline V and J ends were trimmed by 0 bases and 10 bases, with 7 bases remaining between them. The CDR3, as DNA: TGTGCCAGCAGCTTAGACTACAGCTCACCCCTCCACTTT. This encodes CASSLDYSSPLHF.

This clonotype was seen only a few times. A junction boundary mismatches the germline segment, possibly from a read error. This chain connects TRBV7-7 to TRBJ2-1, with 7 bases that match TRBD1. This CDR3 region has 15 residues. Germline assignment: CDR1 SSHAT and CDR2 FNYEAQ (reference sequence). The DNA of the CDR3 is TGTGCTAGCAGCTCCGGGACAGTACATAACAATGAGCAGTTCTTC. Residues: CASSSGTVHNNEQFF.

This clonotype was seen repeatedly, ten times or more. The germline gene is not matched at one end of the junction; a read error may be the cause. V is TRBV12-3 or TRBV12-4 and J is TRBJ1-1; 7 bases map to TRBD1. The CDR3 has 13 amino acids. Written as DNA, the CDR3 is TGCGCCAGCAGCTTTTCAGGGGGGACTGAAGCTTTCTTT. It specifies CASSFSGGTEAFF.

This clonotype appeared many times. The gene calls are TRBV7-9 and TRBJ2-1; TRBD2 aligns across 7 bases. Germline CDR1 is SEHNR and CDR2 is FQNEAQ (reference sequence). The CDR3 has 14 amino acids. The V and J ends lost 6 bases and 7 bases, in that order; junction bases with no gene match: 9. The CDR3 loop is CASSYPGGGNEQFF. CDR3 coding DNA: TGTGCCAGCAGTTACCCCGGGGGAGGGAATGAGCAGTTCTTC.

This clonotype was seen a few times. CDR3 in DNA: TGTGCCAGCAGCTCCCGGGACAGGGGAGTTTGGGACACTGAAGCTTTCTTT. Translating it yields CASSSRDRGVWDTEAFF. The chain links TRBV7-9 to TRBJ1-1; 10 nucleotides align to TRBD1. This CDR3 region has 17 residues. V lost 4 bases and J lost 3; bases outside the gene matches: 11. Germline V CDR1 and CDR2: SEHNR, FQNEAQ (reference sequence).

Regarding this clonotype: One end of the junction fails to match germline, which may point to a read error. The chain has TRBV6-2 or TRBV6-3 and TRBJ2-6; 7 bases align to TRBD1. Germline V CDR1 and CDR2: MNHEY, SVGEGT. This CDR3 region has 16 residues. The CDR3 is CASSYPGQSGATVLTF. Written as DNA, the CDR3 is TGTGCCAGCAGTTACCCGGGACAGTCCGGGGCCACCGTCCTGACTTTC.

This clonotype has a count of ten or more. J is TRBJ1-1 and V is TRBV12-3 or TRBV12-4; D not certain. V was shortened by 6 bases and J by 3 bases, with 11 bases between the two germline ends. The CDR3 sequence is 13 residues long. In DNA form, the CDR3 reads TGTGCCAGCAGGGTCGCAGCGGACACTGAAGCTTTCTTT. Its protein is CASRVAADTEAFF.

The V gene is TRBV12-3 or TRBV12-4, the J gene TRBJ1-2; D is perhaps TRBD1 (5 bases). V was shortened by 3 bases and J by 3 bases, with 11 bases between the two germline ends. This CDR3 has 14 residues. DNA of the CDR3: TGTGCCAGCAGTTTCTTGGGGGGGGACTATGGCTACACCTTC. It encodes CASSFLGGDYGYTF.

This clonotype showed up just a few times. The gene calls are TRBV12-3 or TRBV12-4 and TRBJ2-2; TRBD2 agrees at 8 bases. The CDR3 sequence is 15 residues long. The trim removed 7 bases at V and 1 base at J, leaving 5 bases unmatched. The CDR3 protein is CASNPRGENTGELFF. CDR3 bases: TGTGCCAGCAATCCGCGGGGGGAGAACACCGGGGAGCTGTTTTTT.

This clonotype was counted only a few times. The rearrangement joins TRBV4-1 to TRBJ2-7; 11 bases fit TRBD1. Germline CDR1 MGHRA, CDR2 YSYEKL. V was clipped by 3 bases and J by 6 bases; unmatched bases: 4. The CDR3 is 14 residues long. CDR3: CASSQGQGEVEQYF. CDR3 DNA: TGCGCCAGCAGCCAGGGACAGGGGGAGGTCGAGCAGTACTTC.

This clonotype has just a few counts. CDR3 nucleotides: TGTGCCAGCAGTTTATCAGGGGTCGATACGGATCAGCCCCAGCATTTT. Its protein is CASSLSGVDTDQPQHF. The J gene is TRBJ1-5, the V gene TRBV27, with a weak D call TRBD1 (5 bases). The CDR3 length is 16 residues. Germline CDR1 and CDR2: MNHEY and SMNVEV (reference sequence). Trimming stripped 0 bases from V and 5 bases from J, with 14 bases between.

There are many counts of this clonotype. V and J are TRBV7-6 and TRBJ2-5; the match to TRBD1 covers 7 bases. V was clipped by 0 bases and J by 7 bases; unmatched bases: 8. The CDR3 spans 15 residues. The germline CDR1 and CDR2 sequences are SGHVS and FNYEAQ. This CDR3 is CASSLARGGAGTQYF. Here the CDR3 DNA reads TGTGCCAGCAGCTTAGCGAGAGGGGGCGCGGGGACCCAGTACTTC.

CDR3 amino acids: CASSPRGQGSSPLHF. DNA of the CDR3: TGTGCCAGCAGTCCCCGAGGACAGGGTTCTTCGCCCCTCCACTTT. The genes are TRBV27 and TRBJ1-6; 8 nucleotides line up with TRBD1. The J segment lost 13 bases and the V segment lost 5 bases, leaving 13 bases of the junction unmatched. The CDR3 consists of 15 residues. Germline loops: CDR1 MNHEY, CDR2 SMNVEV (reference sequence).

The rearrangement uses TRBV29-1 and TRBJ1-2, with a possible D match to TRBD1 (6 bases). CDR1 is SQVTM and CDR2 is ANQGSEA in the germline V gene. CDR3 length: 13 residues. V dropped 4 bases and J dropped 8 bases, with 17 bases sitting between them. Here the CDR3 DNA reads TGCAGCGTTGTATGGCAGGGGCTCTTGGGCTACACCTTC. It is translated as CSVVWQGLLGYTF.

The chain links TRBV11-2 to TRBJ1-6; D ambiguous. CDR1 is SGHAT, CDR2 FQNNGV, per germline. The CDR3 loop spans 16 amino acids. Trimming left V 4 bases short and J 0 bases short, with 10 bases between. The CDR3 loop is CASSSDRSSYNSPLHF. The CDR3 DNA follows: TGTGCCAGCAGCTCGGACCGCAGCTCCTATAATTCACCCCTCCACTTT.